The 29 T cell receptor beta chains below come from one sample, sequenced in a study of control samples from healthy donors and cancer patients. Sequencing was performed with immunoSEQ multiplex PCR; in TCRdb, only in-frame clones are kept and a portion is missing. The table shows about 120,000 clones, with roughly 90% occurring only once. Sequencing input: blood. These receptors came from a man aged 45-60 years in good health.

This sequence joins TRBV4-2 and TRBJ1-6; tentative D call: TRBD1 (6 bases). Looked up from germline, CDR1 is LGHNA and CDR2 is YNFKEQ. The CDR3 is 16 amino acids. V lost 1 base, J lost 8 bases, and 15 bases lay in between. This CDR3 reads CASSQGAGDGYSPLHF. The CDR3 DNA reads TGTGCCAGCAGCCAAGGGGCAGGGGACGGATATTCACCCCTCCACTTT.

This clone came up a few times. The chain combines TRBV3-1 (or the pseudogene TRBV3-2) with TRBJ1-5, with a possible D match to TRBD1 (5 bases). The CDR3 covers 13 residues. Germline V gives CDR1 LGHDT, CDR2 YNNKEL (reference sequence). Trimming left V 8 bases short and J 5 bases short, with 13 bases between. In DNA, the CDR3 is TGTGCCAGCGGTGGGGGTATGGATCAGCCCCAGCATTTT. This translates into CASGGGMDQPQHF.

This chain's CDR3 is CASSFTGQGLGEKLFF. CDR3 in DNA: TGTGCCAGCAGCTTCACGGGACAGGGGCTAGGTGAAAAACTGTTTTTT. The chain is built from TRBV5-4 and TRBJ1-4, with TRBD1 identical over 10 bases. CDR3 length: 16 amino acids. V gave up 2 bases and J gave up 7 bases; unmatched junction bases: 8. Per the germline V gene, CDR1 is SGHNT and CDR2 is YYREEE (reference sequence).

V usage is TRBV25-1 and J usage is TRBJ2-2, with D perhaps matching TRBD1 or TRBD2 (5 bases each). CDR1 and CDR2 from the germline V gene are MGHDK and SYGVNS. CDR3 length: 16 residues. Trimming removed 5 bases at V and 0 bases at J, with 13 bases between. The CDR3 coding sequence is TGTGCCAGCAGTTATCGAGGGACGACGAACACCGGGGAGCTGTTTTTT. Its translation: CASSYRGTTNTGELFF.

In its sample, this clone was seen once. The CDR3 sequence: CASSRQSNQPQHF. As DNA, the CDR3 is TGTGCCAGCAGTAGACAGAGCAATCAGCCCCAGCATTTT. V usage is TRBV6-6 and J usage is TRBJ1-5; D perhaps matches TRBD1 (5 bases). This CDR3 is 13 amino acids long. Germline CDR1 is MNHNY and CDR2 is SVGAGI (reference sequence). V was trimmed by 5 bases and J by 1 base, leaving 6 bases between them.

This clone has only one observation. The rearrangement links TRBV7-9 to TRBJ2-5; 7 bases line up with TRBD2. Germline V gives CDR1 SEHNR, CDR2 FQNEAQ (reference sequence). The CDR3 sequence is 19 residues long. Trimming took 5 bases from V and 0 from J; bases not matched to a gene: 18. The CDR3, as DNA: TGTGCCAGCAGCCCTAATATGCCTAGCGGACCCTTGGACCAAGAGACCCAGTACTTC. Encoded protein: CASSPNMPSGPLDQETQYF.

V is TRBV27 and J is TRBJ1-1; D remains unclear. The V gene's germline CDR1 is MNHEY and CDR2 SMNVEV (reference sequence). Trimming removed 5 bases at V and 4 bases at J, with 11 bases between. This CDR3 is built from 13 residues. In DNA, the CDR3 is TGTGCCAGCAGTCCGACGTGGGGCACTGAAGCTTTCTTT. It encodes CASSPTWGTEAFF.

This clone came up once. CDR3 in amino acids: CATEGIVVSPLHF. The CDR3 DNA is TGTGCCACCGAAGGGATTGTTGTTTCACCCCTCCACTTT. V usage is TRBV6-4 and J usage is TRBJ1-6; D not certain. V lost 10 bases and J lost 9, with 16 bases in between. Germline CDR1 and CDR2: MRHNA and SNTAGT. The CDR3 is 13 residues long.

The chain carries TRBV12-3 or TRBV12-4 and TRBJ1-2, with a weak D call TRBD1 (6 bases). V dropped 3 bases and J dropped 8 bases, with 13 bases sitting between them. The CDR3 extends over 13 amino acids. CDR3 in DNA: TGTGCCAGCAGTTTTCCGGGGGCGGGGGGCTACACCTTC. Its translation is CASSFPGAGGYTF.

The rearrangement uses TRBV6-1 and TRBJ2-3; 8 bases align to TRBD2. CDR1 is MNHNS and CDR2 is SASEGT in the germline V gene. CDR3 length: 16 amino acids. With 2 bases clipped from V and 2 bases from J, the junction kept 6 bases outside the gene matches. The CDR3 sequence: CASSERAGGYTDTQYF. The CDR3 coding sequence is TGTGCCAGCAGTGAACGGGCGGGGGGATACACAGATACGCAGTATTTT.

The V gene is TRBV19, the J gene TRBJ1-4; 8 nucleotides agree with TRBD1. V was pared by 6 bases and J by 8 bases, with 14 bases of the junction left unmatched. The V gene's germline CDR1 is LNHDA and CDR2 SQIVND (reference sequence). This CDR3 is built from 16 residues. This CDR3 reads CASSPIRRGQMEKLFF. CDR3 coding DNA: TGTGCCAGTAGCCCGATCCGCAGGGGGCAGATGGAAAAACTGTTTTTT.

The chain couples TRBV19 to TRBJ2-3; D is tentatively TRBD1 or TRBD2 (6 bases each). Germline loops: CDR1 LNHDA, CDR2 SQIVND (reference sequence). Trimming pared 4 bases from V and 8 bases from J, leaving 7 bases between. The length of the CDR3 is 11 residues. The CDR3 bases are TGTGCCAGTAGTAAGGGGGGTACGCAGTATTTT. Encoded protein: CASSKGGTQYF.

The V call is TRBV6-6, the J call TRBJ2-5, with 11 positions matching TRBD2. Unmatched junction bases numbered 7, after V lost 5 bases and J lost 5 bases. CDR1 and CDR2 from the germline V gene are MNHNY and SVGAGI (reference sequence). CDR3 length: 15 residues. The CDR3 region is CASSLSGGAGETQYF. CDR3 coding DNA: TGTGCCAGCAGTCTTAGCGGGGGGGCAGGCGAGACCCAGTACTTC.

The gene calls are TRBV5-1 and TRBJ2-2; 8 bases align to TRBD1. Germline loops: CDR1 SGHRS, CDR2 YFSETQ. V gave up 4 bases and J gave up 0 bases; unmatched junction bases: 2. This CDR3 has 15 residues. The CDR3 region has the DNA TGCGCCAGCAGCAGGACAGGGACGAACACCGGGGAGCTGTTTTTT. Its protein is CASSRTGTNTGELFF.

The genes are TRBV6-4 and TRBJ2-1, with unresolved D. Germline V lookup: CDR1 MRHNA, CDR2 SNTAGT. The V end was cut by 2 bases, the J end by 3 bases, with 8 bases between. This CDR3 spans 14 amino acids. CDR3 coding DNA: TGTGCCAGCAGTGACCCCGGGCTCTACAATGAGCAGTTCTTC. Its protein product is CASSDPGLYNEQFF.

The V gene is TRBV7-2, the J gene TRBJ1-1, with a possible D match to TRBD1 (5 bases). This CDR3 is built from 14 residues. V gave up 3 bases and J gave up 1 base, with 9 bases separating them. Per the germline V gene, CDR1 is SGHTA and CDR2 is FQGNSA. CDR3 bases: TGTGCCAGCAGCTTTTTGAGGGGGAACACTGAAGCTTTCTTT. It translates to CASSFLRGNTEAFF.

The chain carries TRBV19 and TRBJ2-3; 7 bases align to TRBD1. The CDR3 contains 17 residues. V gave up 4 bases and J gave up 2 bases; unmatched junction bases: 12. Germline V gene data show CDR1 as LNHDA and CDR2 as SQIVND (reference sequence). The CDR3, as DNA: TGTGCCAGTAGTACAATAGGACAGGAAGGGGACACAGATACGCAGTATTTT. Its protein product is CASSTIGQEGDTDTQYF.

The chain employs TRBV7-8 and TRBJ1-1; no clear D gene. Trimming cost V 3 bases and J 4 bases, with 15 bases left between them. The CDR3 totals 15 residues. CDR1 is SGHVS and CDR2 is FQNEAQ in the germline V gene. The CDR3 spells CASSFYRGAVTEAFF. The CDR3, as DNA: TGTGCCAGCAGCTTTTATCGGGGAGCGGTCACTGAAGCTTTCTTT. Filled out from reference TRBV7-8 and TRBJ1-1, the complete variable domain reads GAGVSQSPRYKVAKRGQDVALRCDPISGHVSLFWYQQALGQGPEFLTYFQNEAQLDKSGLPSDRFFAERPEGSVSTLKIQRTQQEDSAVYLCASSFYRGAVTEAFFGQGTRLTVV.

This sequence joins TRBV5-1 and TRBJ2-7; D ambiguous. This CDR3 has 14 amino acids. The V gene's germline CDR1 is SGHRS and CDR2 YFSETQ. Between the trimmed V and J ends, which lost 0 bases and 1 base, there was a span of 8 bases. CDR3 residues: CASSLAGISYEQYF. The CDR3 nucleotides read TGCGCCAGCAGCTTGGCTGGGATTTCCTACGAGCAGTACTTC.

The rearrangement uses TRBV7-6 and TRBJ2-7; 9 nucleotides line up with TRBD1. With 5 bases clipped from V and 3 bases from J, the junction kept 8 bases outside the gene matches. The germline CDR1 and CDR2 sequences are SGHVS and FNYEAQ. The CDR3 runs to 15 residues. The CDR3 protein is CASSLSDRGVYEQYF. As DNA, the CDR3 is TGTGCCAGCAGCCTTTCAGACAGGGGGGTCTACGAGCAGTACTTC.

The J gene is TRBJ1-2, the V gene TRBV6-2 or TRBV6-3; TRBD1 agrees at 7 bases. Germline V gene sequence: CDR1 MNHEY, CDR2 SVGEGT. This CDR3 has 15 residues. V was pared by 0 bases and J by 4 bases, with 5 bases of the junction left unmatched. In DNA form, the CDR3 reads TGTGCCAGCAGTTACTCGGGACAGTCATCCTATGGCTACACCTTC. It is translated as CASSYSGQSSYGYTF.

This sequence joins TRBV9 and TRBJ2-7, with TRBD1 matching 11 bases. CDR1 SGDLS and CDR2 YYNGEE come from the germline V gene. V trimming: 4 bases; J trimming: 4 bases; junction bases outside the gene matches: 4. This CDR3 comprises 14 residues. The CDR3 nucleotides are TGTGCCAGCAGCCCGCGGGACAGGGGGTACGAGCAGTACTTC. Translating it yields CASSPRDRGYEQYF.

The genes are TRBV19 and TRBJ1-5; weak D call: TRBD1 (6 bases). The CDR3 runs to 15 residues. Germline V lookup: CDR1 LNHDA, CDR2 SQIVND (reference sequence). V lost 7 bases and J 3 bases, leaving 16 bases between the germline ends. CDR3 DNA: TGTGCCAGTAATGTACAGGGAGGAATCAATCAGCCCCAGCATTTT. It is translated as CASNVQGGINQPQHF. Based on the CDR3 plus reference TRBV19 and TRBJ1-5, the full variable domain is DGGITQSPKYLFRKEGQNVTLSCEQNLNHDAMYWYRQDPGQGLRLIYYSQIVNDFQKGDIAEGYSVSREKKESFPLTVTSAQKNPTAFYLCASNVQGGINQPQHFGDGTRLSIL.

The V gene is TRBV9, the J gene TRBJ2-2; 14 bases fit TRBD2. CDR3 size: 16 residues. The J segment lost 7 bases and the V segment lost 3 bases, leaving 5 bases of the junction unmatched. Germline CDR1 and CDR2: SGDLS and YYNGEE. The DNA of the CDR3 is TGTGCCAGCAGCGGGACTAGCGGGGGGTGGAACGGGGAGCTGTTTTTT. This gives the protein CASSGTSGGWNGELFF. The variable domain in full, completed from reference TRBV9 and TRBJ2-2, reads DSGVTQTPKHLITATGQRVTLRCSPRSGDLSVYWYQQSLDQGLQFLIQYYNGEERAKGNILERFSAQQFPDLHSELNLSSLELGDSALYFCASSGTSGGWNGELFFGEGSRLTVL.

This rearrangement joins TRBV10-2 to TRBJ1-3, with D unclear. The CDR3 length is 14 residues. The V gene lost 10 bases and the J gene lost 0 bases, with 13 bases spanning the gap. Germline CDR1 is WSHSY and CDR2 is SAAADI. DNA for the CDR3: TGCGCCACCCGAGAGGGAAACTCTGGAAACACCATATATTTT. Its protein is CATREGNSGNTIYF.

This clone was seen only a few times. The CDR3 here is CASGLFKRRDTDTQYF. The CDR3 DNA sequence: TGTGCCAGCGGGCTTTTCAAGAGGAGGGACACAGATACGCAGTATTTT. The chain is built from TRBV5-4 and TRBJ2-3, with D tentatively TRBD2 (6 bases). The V gene's germline CDR1 is SGHNT and CDR2 YYREEE (reference sequence). The V end was cut by 7 bases, the J end by 2 bases, with 20 bases between. The length of the CDR3 is 16 residues.

This clone was recorded only once. This rearrangement joins TRBV12-3 or TRBV12-4 to TRBJ1-2, with 8 bases fitting TRBD1. The trim removed 6 bases at V and 6 bases at J, leaving 6 bases unmatched. The CDR3 consists of 13 residues. This CDR3 is CASSFDRGNGYTF. CDR3 DNA sequence: TGTGCCAGCAGCTTCGACAGGGGTAATGGCTACACCTTC.

This chain uses TRBV5-1 with TRBJ1-2; TRBD1 is a possible D gene (5 bases). The V gene lost 4 bases and the J gene lost 2 bases, with 12 bases spanning the gap. The CDR3 runs to 14 residues. From germline, CDR1 is SGHRS and CDR2 YFSETQ. CDR3: CASSPGTANYGYTF. The CDR3 DNA reads TGCGCCAGCAGCCCCGGGACGGCGAACTATGGCTACACCTTC.

This clone showed up just a few times. The V and J genes are TRBV24-1 and TRBJ2-1; no firm D call. V shed 3 bases and J shed 0 bases, with 14 bases lying between them. The CDR3 contains 17 residues. Germline-derived CDR1 and CDR2 are KGHDR and SFDVKD. As DNA, the CDR3 is TGTGCCACCAGTGATCCTGGGCGGAGTAGCTCCTACAATGAGCAGTTCTTC. Its translation is CATSDPGRSSSYNEQFF.